Listed below are T cell receptor beta chains from one sample, sequenced in a study of identical twins. TCRdb used MiXCR to reprocess the 5' RACE reads, holding one entry per CDR3 protein. The data show 1.5 million to 2 million distinct CDR3 sequences, under 35% seen once. The sequenced material came from cord blood. All receptors come from a newborn girl in good health. Both conserved end residues are part of each CDR3. The D gene is left open where the match is weak. Clone size is shown for a subset of rows, as once, few, many or a class of expanded clone.

v_call,d_call,clone_size,cdr3_length,j_call,cdr3_nt,cdr3_aa
TRBV20-1,NA,NA,12,TRBJ2-5,TGCAGCGCGGGTTGGGTTCAAGAGACCCAGTACTTC,CSAGWVQETQYF
TRBV12-3/TRBV12-4,NA,NA,16,TRBJ2-2,TGTGCCAGCAGTTCCTACGGGACACCGAACACCGGGGAGCTGTTTTTT,CASSSYGTPNTGELFF
TRBV6-5,NA,NA,14,TRBJ1-2,TGTGCCAGCAAGAAAACCGAGACAACCTATGGCTACACCTTC,CASKKTETTYGYTF
TRBV14,TRBD2,few,16,TRBJ2-3,TGTGCCAGCAGCCCTCCCCCGGGGGGAAGGACAGATACGCAGTATTTT,CASSPPPGGRTDTQYF
TRBV12-3/TRBV12-4,NA,NA,17,TRBJ2-7,TGTGCCAGCAGTTTAGATTTCGGGGCAGGGCGAAACTACGAGCAGTACTTC,CASSLDFGAGRNYEQYF
TRBV20-1,NA,NA,17,TRBJ2-7,TGCAGTGCTACCGGGATTCAGGGTCGGAGGAGCTCCTACGAGCAGTACTTC,CSATGIQGRRSSYEQYF
TRBV27,TRBD1,few,15,TRBJ2-3,TGTGCCAGCAGCTCCGGGACAGGGTTCCCAGATACGCAGTATTTT,CASSSGTGFPDTQYF
TRBV6-5,NA,NA,15,TRBJ2-7,TGTGCCAGCAGTTACTCTCCTACTAGCAACGACGAGCAGTACTTC,CASSYSPTSNDEQYF
TRBV7-9,NA,NA,14,TRBJ2-5,TGTGCCAGCAGCTTAGGTCAGGGAAAGCATGAGCAGTACTTC,CASSLGQGKHEQYF
TRBV5-1,NA,few,14,TRBJ1-4,TGCGCCAGCAGACAGGGAGGGGCTAATGAAAAACTGTTTTTT,CASRQGGANEKLFF
TRBV7-2,TRBD2,few,16,TRBJ2-7,TGTGCCAGCAGCTTCATTCGTCACGGGGAGGGGTACGAGCAGTACTTC,CASSFIRHGEGYEQYF
TRBV7-2,NA,few,16,TRBJ2-7,TGTGCCAGCAGCTTAGTCGCGGGATGGGGGGCCTACGAGCAGTACTTC,CASSLVAGWGAYEQYF
TRBV9,NA,few,16,TRBJ1-2,TGTGCCAGCAGCGGGGGGGACCACCCGGGCATCTATGGCTACACCTTC,CASSGGDHPGIYGYTF
TRBV6-5,TRBD1,NA,14,TRBJ2-7,TGTGCCAGCAGTGCCCGGGACAGCGCCTACGAGCAGTACTTC,CASSARDSAYEQYF
TRBV4-1,TRBD2,few,18,TRBJ2-7,TGCGCCAGCAGCCAAGGCGGACTAGCGGGAGTCCTGGACTACGAGCAGTACTTC,CASSQGGLAGVLDYEQYF
TRBV9,NA,NA,16,TRBJ1-4,TGTGCCAGCAGCGTAACGGGGCGCAAGACTAATGAAAAACTGTTTTTT,CASSVTGRKTNEKLFF
TRBV6-1,NA,NA,15,TRBJ1-1,TGTGCCAGCAGTGAAAAGCACACAAGGGGACCTGAAGCTTTCTTT,CASSEKHTRGPEAFF
TRBV7-9,TRBD2,few,17,TRBJ2-1,TGTGCCAGCAGCTTTACTACTAGCGGGGACGACCACAATGAGCAGTTCTTC,CASSFTTSGDDHNEQFF
TRBV4-1,NA,NA,14,TRBJ2-4,TGCGCCAGCGGATACAGGGAGGGGAAAAACATTCAGTACTTC,CASGYREGKNIQYF
TRBV7-2,NA,NA,12,TRBJ2-1,TGTGCCAGCAGACCGAACAGCAATGAGCAGTTCTTC,CASRPNSNEQFF
TRBV20-1,TRBD2,NA,15,TRBJ2-7,TGCAGTGCTAGAGATCCGGGACTAGCCGGGCTCGAGCAGTACTTC,CSARDPGLAGLEQYF
TRBV7-9,TRBD1,NA,15,TRBJ2-7,TGTGCCAGCAGTCACCCTCGGGGACAGGCCTACGAGCAGTACTTC,CASSHPRGQAYEQYF
TRBV6-1,TRBD1,NA,13,TRBJ1-2,TGTGCCAGCAGTACCTACAGGGGCCCCGGCTACACCTTC,CASSTYRGPGYTF
TRBV6-5,NA,NA,12,TRBJ1-1,TGTGCCAGCAATGGGGGGTTCACTGAAGCTTTCTTT,CASNGGFTEAFF
TRBV14,TRBD1,NA,15,TRBJ2-7,TGTGCCAGCAGCCTCTACAGGGGCTCCTACAATGAGCAGTACTTC,CASSLYRGSYNEQYF
TRBV6-5,TRBD2,NA,19,TRBJ2-7,TGTGCCAGCAGTTACTCTCCGGGACTAGCGACGGGCCTCTCCTACGAGCAGTACTTC,CASSYSPGLATGLSYEQYF
TRBV20-1,NA,few,13,TRBJ1-2,TGCAGTGCTAGAATCGAATACCTTTATGGCTACACCTTC,CSARIEYLYGYTF
TRBV12-3/TRBV12-4,NA,NA,12,TRBJ1-1,TGTGCCAGCAGTTTTATGGGGGATTGGGCTTTCTTT,CASSFMGDWAFF
TRBV2,NA,NA,14,TRBJ2-5,TGTGCCAGCAGTGGAGGGACCGAACAAGAGACCCAGTACTTC,CASSGGTEQETQYF
TRBV3-1,NA,many,12,TRBJ1-5,TGTGCCAGCAGCCAAGCGAATCAGCCCCAGCATTTT,CASSQANQPQHF
TRBV20-1,NA,few,12,TRBJ2-7,TGCAGTGCTCATAGACAGGCCTACGAGCAGTACTTC,CSAHRQAYEQYF
TRBV30,NA,NA,12,TRBJ2-1,TGTGCCTGGAGTGTACAATACAATGAGCAGTTCTTC,CAWSVQYNEQFF
TRBV5-1,NA,few,14,TRBJ2-7,TGCGCCAGCAGCTTAGTGGTGGGGTTCCACGAGCAGTACTTC,CASSLVVGFHEQYF
TRBV12-3/TRBV12-4,NA,NA,17,TRBJ1-6,TGTGCCAGCAGTTTACCGACAGGTTTCTCCTATAATTCACCCCTCCACTTT,CASSLPTGFSYNSPLHF
TRBV20-1,TRBD1,few,18,TRBJ2-7,TGCAGTGCCCCGGATCGACAGGGTTGGTCCTCACCCACCTACGAGCAGTACTTC,CSAPDRQGWSSPTYEQYF
TRBV5-1,NA,many,14,TRBJ2-3,TGCGCCAGCAGCTTGGAGGGAAACACAGATACGCAGTATTTT,CASSLEGNTDTQYF
TRBV12-5,TRBD2,many,16,TRBJ2-5,TGTGCTAGTGGTTCGGACAAAGGACTAGCACAAGAGACCCAGTACTTC,CASGSDKGLAQETQYF
TRBV7-2,NA,NA,15,TRBJ1-2,TGTGCCAGCAGCTTAGTGAGGGGAGTAAACTATGGCTACACCTTC,CASSLVRGVNYGYTF
TRBV7-2,TRBD1,NA,13,TRBJ2-1,TGTGTCAGCAGCTCGGCAGGGGGCAATGAGCAGTTCTTC,CVSSSAGGNEQFF
TRBV2,NA,few,12,TRBJ2-5,TGTGCCAGCAGAGGGGTCCAAGAGACCCAGTACTTC,CASRGVQETQYF